A selection of T cell receptor beta chains follows, all from one sample in a study of T cell responses to AZD1222 COVID-19 vaccine. Some clones are missing from TCRdb's copy, which holds only in-frame ones; the method was immunoSEQ multiplex PCR. The sample contains approximately 110,000 clones, about 90% of which appear only once. This specimen consisted of peripheral blood, obtained on day 0 of AZD1222 vaccination. Receptors originate from an adult in good health. Each CDR3 is given with its conserved first and last residue. D genes are given only for firm matches. Only part of the rows carry a size: once, few, many, or a class if the clone is expanded.

>TRBD2|TRBV18|TRBJ2-7|-
TGTGCCAGCTCACCGGGACTAGCGGGAGATAGGGGCTCCTACGAGCAGTACTTC
CASSPGLAGDRGSYEQYF
>-|TRBV21-1|TRBJ1-5|-
TGTGCCAGCAGCCCTGGACAGGGCGGCAATCAGCCCCAGCATTTT
CASSPGQGGNQPQHF
>-|TRBV6-5|TRBJ2-2|-
TGTGCCAGCAGTTACTCGAGAAGGGCGGGCGGGGAGCTGTTTTTT
CASSYSRRAGGELFF
>-|TRBV6-1|TRBJ1-5|-
TGTGCCAGCAGTGATATGGGGGGTAGCAATCAGCCCCAGCATTTT
CASSDMGGSNQPQHF
>-|TRBV7-3|TRBJ1-5|-
TGTGCCAGCAGCTTGGGGGAAAATCAGCCCCAGCATTTT
CASSLGENQPQHF
>TRBD2|TRBV12-5|TRBJ2-7|-
TGTGCTAGTGGTTTAGGGGAGGGCTACGAGCAGTACTTC
CASGLGEGYEQYF
>-|TRBV7-6|TRBJ2-7|-
TGTGCCAGCAGCACAGGAACCAGCTCCTACGAGCAGTACTTC
CASSTGTSSYEQYF
>TRBD2|TRBV10-2|TRBJ2-3|-
TGCGCCAGCAGTAGGGGACTAGCGGGAGTAGATACGCAGTATTTT
CASSRGLAGVDTQYF
>-|TRBV7-9|TRBJ1-5|-
TGTGCCAGCAGCTCGGACCTAAACAATCAGCCCCAGCATTTT
CASSSDLNNQPQHF
>-|TRBV9|TRBJ2-5|-
TGTGCCAGCAGCGCCAACGTGGGGGAGACCCAGTACTTC
CASSANVGETQYF
>-|TRBV28|TRBJ1-2|-
TGTGCCAGCAGTTTATCCAGGGCTTATGGCTACACCTTC
CASSLSRAYGYTF
>TRBD1|TRBV5-1|TRBJ2-7|once
TGCGCCAGCAGCTTGGGTCGACAGGGCCTCTACGAGCAGTACTTC
CASSLGRQGLYEQYF
>TRBD1|TRBV5-5|TRBJ2-7|medium-sized
TGTGCCAGCAGGATCACAGGGGACGAGCAGTACTTC
CASRITGDEQYF
>-|TRBV28|TRBJ1-6|-
TGTGCCAGCAGTTTAGGACAGAGGAATTCACCCCTCCACTTT
CASSLGQRNSPLHF
>-|TRBV7-2|TRBJ2-5|once
TGTGCCAGCAGCCGGGGGCGTTCGGAGACCCAGTACTTC
CASSRGRSETQYF
>-|TRBV20-1|TRBJ2-5|-
TGCAGTGCTAGTGATAGGGGGGCTGAGACCCAGTACTTC
CSASDRGAETQYF
>-|TRBV6-4|TRBJ2-3|-
TGTGCCAGCAGTGACAGGTCGGTCGTGGGAGATACGCAGTATTTT
CASSDRSVVGDTQYF
>-|TRBV7-6|TRBJ2-1|-
TGTGCCAGCAGCCTTCTAGTAGGTGATGAGCAGTTCTTC
CASSLLVGDEQFF
>TRBD2|TRBV2|TRBJ2-1|-
TGTGCCAGCAGTCGACTAGCTTACAATGAGCAGTTCTTC
CASSRLAYNEQFF
>-|TRBV3-1/TRBV3-2|TRBJ2-6|-
TGTGCCAGCAGCCAAGATCACTCTGGGGCCAACGTCCTGACTTTC
CASSQDHSGANVLTF
>-|TRBV2|TRBJ1-2|-
TGTGCCAGCAGTACATCTTCCCCTTTGAAGGCGGATGGCTACACCTTC
CASSTSSPLKADGYTF
>-|TRBV11-2|TRBJ1-3|-
TGTGCCAGCAGCTTAGTTAGGGGAACCTCTGGAAACACCATATATTTT
CASSLVRGTSGNTIYF
>-|TRBV6-2/TRBV6-3|TRBJ2-4|-
TGTGCCAGCAGTCCAAGGATCGGGAATATTCAGTACTTC
CASSPRIGNIQYF
>-|TRBV6-2/TRBV6-3|TRBJ1-5|-
TGTGCCAGCAGTTATTACTATAGCAATCAGCCCCAGCATTTT
CASSYYYSNQPQHF
>-|TRBV5-1|TRBJ2-7|-
TGCGCCAGCAGCTCCCAGGGGTTCCCCTACGAGCAGTACTTC
CASSSQGFPYEQYF
>-|TRBV18|TRBJ1-3|-
TGTGCCAGCTCACCCTCCAGTGGAAACACCATATATTTT
CASSPSSGNTIYF
>-|TRBV11-3|TRBJ2-7|-
TGTGCCAGCAGCTCCCCTGGGGAGGCGTCCTACGAGCAGTACTTC
CASSSPGEASYEQYF
>-|TRBV6-2/TRBV6-3|TRBJ2-2|-
TGTGCCAGCAGTTACGGGACGGTGAACACCGGGGAGCTGTTTTTT
CASSYGTVNTGELFF
>-|TRBV18|TRBJ2-5|few
TGTGCCAGCTCACCAGGCAGGGGAAAGACCCAGTACTTC
CASSPGRGKTQYF
>-|TRBV6-5|TRBJ1-5|-
TGTGCCAGCACCGACAAGTACTATAGCAATCAGCCCCAGCATTTT
CASTDKYYSNQPQHF
>TRBD1|TRBV2|TRBJ2-5|-
TGTGCCAGCAGCCGAACCCCGCCCGGGACAGTAGACGGGCCCTTCCAAGAGACCCAGTACTTC
CASSRTPPGTVDGPFQETQYF
>TRBD1|TRBV14|TRBJ1-1|-
TGTGCCAGCAGTTGGACAGGGGACACTGAAGCTTTCTTT
CASSWTGDTEAFF
>-|TRBV28|TRBJ1-2|once
TGTGCCAGCAGTTTATTCGCAGGTCCCTCGGGCTACACCTTC
CASSLFAGPSGYTF
>-|TRBV2|TRBJ1-3|-
TGTGCCAGCAGGGAACAGACCTCTGGAAACACCATATATTTT
CASREQTSGNTIYF
>-|TRBV18|TRBJ2-1|once
TGTGCCAGCTCACCACTGCGGGAACGCTCCTACAATGAGCAGTTCTTC
CASSPLRERSYNEQFF
>-|TRBV5-5|TRBJ2-5|-
TGTGCCAGCAGCTTGGGTGTTCGGCAGTACCAAGAGACCCAGTACTTC
CASSLGVRQYQETQYF
>TRBD1|TRBV5-1|TRBJ1-1|-
TGCGCCAGCAGCACCTCCGGGACAGTAAACACTGAAGCTTTCTTT
CASSTSGTVNTEAFF
>-|TRBV7-6|TRBJ1-5|-
TGTGCCAGCAGCTTGCAGGGACAAAGCAATCAGCCCCAGCATTTT
CASSLQGQSNQPQHF
>-|TRBV20-1|TRBJ1-2|-
TGCAGTGCTAGAGTAAGAACTGGCTACACCTTC
CSARVRTGYTF
>TRBD1|TRBV27|TRBJ2-5|-
TGTGCCAGCAGTTCACCGGGACAGGGCGTAGAGACCCAGTACTTC
CASSSPGQGVETQYF
>-|TRBV19|TRBJ2-7|-
TGTGCCAGTAGTATTTTAACAGCGAGCGAGCAGTACTTC
CASSILTASEQYF
>-|TRBV19|TRBJ2-4|once
TGTGCCAGTAGTATAGATGGGAGGCCCCACGGAGCCAAAAACATTCAGTACTTC
CASSIDGRPHGAKNIQYF
>TRBD1|TRBV6-5|TRBJ1-2|-
TGTGCCAGCAGTACCCACCGGACAGGATCCTATGGCTACACCTTC
CASSTHRTGSYGYTF
>TRBD2|TRBV14|TRBJ2-4|-
TGTGCCAGCAGCCAAGATTCGGGACTAGCGGGAGGGTTGGGGGCCAAAAACATTCAGTACTTC
CASSQDSGLAGGLGAKNIQYF
>-|TRBV21-1|TRBJ2-7|-
TGTGCCAGCAGCTATCGGGCTAGTAGGAGCGACGAGCAGTACTTC
CASSYRASRSDEQYF
>-|TRBV19|TRBJ2-4|-
TGTGCCAGTAGTATATCGGAATCGGTCAAAAACATTCAGTACTTC
CASSISESVKNIQYF
>-|TRBV2|TRBJ2-7|-
TGTGCCAGCAGTGAATTAAATTGGGTTAAGGAGGGGAGCTCCTACGAGCAGTACTTC
CASSELNWVKEGSSYEQYF
>-|TRBV15|TRBJ1-6|-
TGTGCCACCAGCAGAGAGTCGGTACAATCCTATAATTCACCCCTCCACTTT
CATSRESVQSYNSPLHF
>-|TRBV9|TRBJ2-2|-
TGTGCCAGCAGCGTACAGGGGGGGGACACCGGGGAGCTGTTTTTT
CASSVQGGDTGELFF